This entry describes one T cell receptor (beta chain). Its target is unknown. The source of the sample is a study of early T cells in non-severe SARS-CoV-2 infection. MiXCR, run by TCRdb on the 5' RACE reads, gives a single entry per CDR3 protein. In the table there are about 83,000 distinct CDR3 sequences, about 10% of which are singletons. The CDR3 consists of 14 residues. Germline assignment: CDR1 SGHRS and CDR2 YFSETQ. V lost 0 bases to trimming and J lost 1 base, with 7 bases between them. Study conclusions and caveats: The matching step, a VDJdb search, favored anti-spike CD8 responses and missed private and CD4 specificities.

This sequence originates from an adult who was a healthcare worker with PCR-confirmed SARS-CoV-2 infection or an uninfected control (not recorded which). The sample here was whole blood, taken at baseline. The gene calls are TRBV5-1 and TRBJ1-2, with D tentatively TRBD1 (5 bases). The CDR3 DNA follows: TGCGCCAGCAGCTTGGGACAGATTAACTATGGCTACACCTTC. Translating gives CASSLGQINYGYTF. Full variable domain (missing parts from reference TRBV5-1 and TRBJ1-2): KAGVTQTPRYLIKTRGQQVTLSCSPISGHRSVSWYQQTPGQGLQFLFEYFSETQRNKGNFPGRFSGRQFSNSRSEMNVSTLELGDSALYLCASSLGQINYGYTFGSGTRLTVV.